A single sample is the source of the 24 T cell receptor beta chains below, sequenced in a study of regulatory T cells in long-lasting Graves disease. Time point indicated: newly diagnosed GD, antithyroid drugs for less than 3 months. From RNA extracted from PBMCs, the TCR library was made. Construction of TCR beta libraries relied on iRepertoire HTBI primers and on Arm-PCR targeting CDR3 regions. MiXCR was run by TCRdb on the multiplex PCR reads, yielding one entry per CDR3 protein. Among some 600,000 distinct CDR3 sequences listed, roughly 15% were seen once. The same data also contributed to another study, on T cells in Graves' hyperthyroidism and ophthalmopathy.

The sample in question was peripheral blood mononuclear cells (PBMCs), obtained at new diagnosis, from a patient treated with antithyroid drugs. These receptors originate from a man between 18 and 35 years old with Graves disease.

This clonotype was observed many times. The chain combines TRBV6-2 or TRBV6-3 with TRBJ2-3; tentative D call: TRBD2 (6 bases). The CDR3 runs to 18 residues. V was clipped by 5 bases and J by 2 bases, with 23 bases between them. Germline V gives CDR1 MNHEY, CDR2 SVGEGT. As DNA, the CDR3 is TGTGCCAGCAGTGAAGCCGTATACCTTAGCGGACCCACAGATACGCAGTATTTT. The encoded protein is CASSEAVYLSGPTDTQYF.

This rearrangement joins TRBV7-9 to TRBJ1-2, with D tentatively TRBD1 (5 bases). Trimming shortened V by 3 bases and J by 1 base, and 12 bases separated the two germline ends. CDR1 and CDR2 (germline): SEHNR, FQNEAQ (reference sequence). The CDR3 is made up of 15 amino acids. CDR3 in DNA: TGTGCCAGCAGCTTCGACAGCCCCAATAACTATGGCTACACCTTC. Translated, it gives CASSFDSPNNYGYTF. The full variable domain, its missing parts supplied by reference TRBV7-9 and TRBJ1-2, is DTGVSQNPRHKITKRGQNVTFRCDPISEHNRLYWYRQTLGQGPEFLTYFQNEAQLEKSRLLSDRFSAERPKGSFSTLEIQRTEQGDSAMYLCASSFDSPNNYGYTFGSGTRLTVV.

This clonotype was seen many times. The V and J genes are TRBV7-9 and TRBJ2-5; D ambiguous. The CDR3 has 14 residues. Germline V gene data show CDR1 as SEHNR and CDR2 as FQNEAQ (reference sequence). Trimming removed 6 bases at V and 0 bases at J, with 11 bases between. The CDR3 region is CASSPLGYQETQYF. The CDR3 coding sequence is TGTGCCAGCAGTCCCCTGGGCTACCAAGAGACCCAGTACTTC.

In its sample, this clonotype was seen many times. This chain joins TRBV7-9 and TRBJ2-3; 12 bases match TRBD2. The germline V gene has CDR1 SEHNR and CDR2 FQNEAQ (reference sequence). V trimming: 5 bases; J trimming: 0 bases; junction bases outside the gene matches: 3. The CDR3 sequence is 16 residues long. CDR3 region: CASSTGTSGSTDTQYF. The CDR3 DNA sequence: TGTGCCAGCAGCACCGGGACTAGCGGGAGCACAGATACGCAGTATTTT.

This clonotype has only a few counts. This chain connects TRBV7-9 to TRBJ1-1; 7 bases fit TRBD1. Trimming took 4 bases from V and 3 from J; bases not matched to a gene: 8. The CDR3 totals 15 residues. Germline CDR1 is SEHNR and CDR2 is FQNEAQ (reference sequence). The CDR3 region has the DNA TGTGCCAGCAGCTCGACAGGGCCGGTGTACACTGAAGCTTTCTTT. Its translation: CASSSTGPVYTEAFF.

This clonotype was counted between two and nine times. The chain carries TRBV28 and TRBJ1-4; no firm D call. There are 14 residues in the CDR3. With 5 bases removed from V and 0 bases from J, the gap between germline ends came to 7 bases. CDR1 MDHEN and CDR2 SYDVKM come from the germline V gene. The CDR3 DNA reads TGTGCCAGCAGTGCAAGGGCAACTAATGAAAAACTGTTTTTT. It yields the protein CASSARATNEKLFF.

V usage is TRBV6-1 and J usage is TRBJ2-5; 8 positions match TRBD1. CDR3 length: 14 residues. Germline-derived CDR1 and CDR2 are MNHNS and SASEGT. V lost 7 bases, J lost 3 bases, and 7 bases stayed unmatched. The CDR3 DNA sequence: TGTGCCAGCACTCAGGACAGGGTGGAAGAGACCCAGTACTTC. This encodes CASTQDRVEETQYF.

The rearrangement uses TRBV19 and TRBJ2-1, with 9 bases lining up with TRBD1. This CDR3 is 15 amino acids long. Germline loops: CDR1 LNHDA, CDR2 SQIVND (reference sequence). Unmatched junction bases numbered 5, after V lost 5 bases and J lost 3 bases. CDR3 sequence reads: CASSFRDRDYNEQFF. The CDR3 DNA follows: TGTGCCAGTAGTTTCCGGGACAGGGACTACAATGAGCAGTTCTTC.

The V and J genes are TRBV7-6 and TRBJ2-7; a weak D match, TRBD2 (6 bases). CDR3 size: 16 residues. V was shortened by 5 bases and J by 1 base, with 18 bases between the two germline ends. Germline CDR1 reads SGHVS; CDR2 reads FNYEAQ. The CDR3 nucleotides are TGTGCCAGCAGCCGATCGCGCGGAGGGAGGTCCTACGAGCAGTACTTC. It is translated as CASSRSRGGRSYEQYF.

This clonotype came up a few times. This chain connects TRBV12-5 to TRBJ2-7; 7 bases are a match to TRBD1. Losses at the gene ends were 6 bases for V and 2 bases for J; bases not matched to a gene: 13. The CDR3 totals 16 residues. Germline V gives CDR1 LGHNT, CDR2 FRNRAP. CDR3 protein: CASGTVRRTGTYEQYF. As DNA, the CDR3 is TGTGCTAGTGGGACCGTTCGTAGGACAGGCACCTACGAGCAGTACTTC.

This clonotype was detected ten times or more. The chain couples TRBV5-1 to TRBJ2-1, with 7 bases matching TRBD2. The V segment lost 3 bases and the J segment 0 bases; nucleotides outside the gene matches: 3. Per the germline V gene, CDR1 is SGHRS and CDR2 is YFSETQ. This CDR3 is built from 15 residues. In DNA, the CDR3 is TGCGCCAGCAGCTCAAGCGGGACCTCCTACAATGAGCAGTTCTTC. Translating it yields CASSSSGTSYNEQFF. The entire variable domain, with the rest obtained from reference TRBV5-1 and TRBJ2-1, is as follows: KAGVTQTPRYLIKTRGQQVTLSCSPISGHRSVSWYQQTPGQGLQFLFEYFSETQRNKGNFPGRFSGRQFSNSRSEMNVSTLELGDSALYLCASSSSGTSYNEQFFGPGTRLTVL.

The chain employs TRBV25-1 and TRBJ1-1; 9 bases match TRBD1. The CDR3 spans 14 residues. The germline V gene has CDR1 MGHDK and CDR2 SYGVNS. The trim removed 6 bases at V and 5 bases at J, leaving 7 bases unmatched. CDR3 residues: CASRQGAGGTEAFF. The CDR3 coding sequence is TGTGCCAGCAGACAGGGGGCAGGGGGTACTGAAGCTTTCTTT.

This clonotype was found many times. This rearrangement joins TRBV28 to TRBJ1-1; maybe TRBD1 (6 bases). The V end was cut by 5 bases, the J end by 7 bases, with 11 bases between. Looked up from germline, CDR1 is MDHEN and CDR2 is SYDVKM. The CDR3 runs 12 residues. Here the CDR3 reads CASSLKGGEAFF. In DNA form, the CDR3 reads TGTGCCAGCAGTCTGAAAGGGGGTGAAGCTTTCTTT.

This sequence joins TRBV7-9 and TRBJ1-1; no reliable D call. V was trimmed by 6 bases and J by 7 bases, leaving 9 bases between them. Germline CDR1 and CDR2: SEHNR and FQNEAQ (reference sequence). There are 11 residues in the CDR3. In nucleotides, the CDR3 is TGTGCCAGCAGGATAAGGGATGAAGCTTTCTTT. It codes for CASRIRDEAFF.

There are many counts of this clonotype. The rearrangement links TRBV5-1 to TRBJ2-3; possible D gene TRBD1, 5 bases. The CDR3 spans 13 residues. Trimming removed 6 bases at V and 1 base at J, with 9 bases between. Per germline, CDR1 SGHRS and CDR2 YFSETQ. The DNA of the CDR3 is TGCGCCAGCATCTTACAGGGCACAGATACGCAGTATTTT. This gives the protein CASILQGTDTQYF.

Points on this clonotype: The germline gene is not matched at one end of the junction; a read error may be the cause. This chain joins TRBV28 and TRBJ1-2, with 7 bases aligning to TRBD1. In germline, CDR1 is MDHEN, CDR2 SYDVKM. There are 15 residues in the CDR3. The CDR3: CAGSLQGGQIYGYTF. The CDR3 coding sequence is TGTGCCGGCAGTTTGCAGGGGGGACAGATCTATGGCTACACCTTC.

The rearrangement joins TRBV20-1 to TRBJ2-1, with D maybe TRBD2 (6 bases). There are 15 residues in the CDR3. Germline CDR1 DFQATT, CDR2 SNEGSKA (reference sequence). V was clipped by 6 bases and J by 2 bases, with 17 bases between them. CDR3 residues: CSAAPPGDPYNEQFF. Written as DNA, the CDR3 is TGCAGTGCCGCCCCACCGGGGGATCCCTACAATGAGCAGTTCTTC.

A note on this clonotype: Compared with germline, one end of the junction differs, possibly owing to a read error. The genes are TRBV18 and TRBJ2-7, with D possibly matching TRBD1 (5 bases). The germline V gene has CDR1 KGHSH and CDR2 LQKENI. The CDR3 has 15 amino acids. The CDR3 loop reads CASSPLSGSSHEQYF. The CDR3 DNA sequence: TGTGCCAGCTCACCTTTGTCAGGGTCCTCCCACGAGCAGTACTTC.

This clonotype came up many times. The gene calls are TRBV28 and TRBJ2-7; D not certain. V lost 6 bases, J lost 0 bases, and 18 bases lay in between. The CDR3 is 16 amino acids. Germline V gives CDR1 MDHEN, CDR2 SYDVKM. The CDR3 loop reads CASRNVSPVSSYEQYF. The CDR3 DNA follows: TGTGCCAGCAGAAATGTCTCCCCAGTTAGCTCCTACGAGCAGTACTTC. Looking up the rest from reference TRBV28 and TRBJ2-7 gives the full variable domain: DVKVTQSSRYLVKRTGEKVFLECVQDMDHENMFWYRQDPGLGLRLIYFSYDVKMKEKGDIPEGYSVSREKKERFSLILESASTNQTSMYLCASRNVSPVSSYEQYFGPGTRLTVT.

This clonotype showed up many times. The chain couples TRBV6-5 to TRBJ2-7; D unclear. V was clipped by 0 bases and J by 4 bases, with 7 bases between them. Germline V gene lookup returns CDR1 MNHEY and CDR2 SVGAGI. This CDR3 spans 13 amino acids. The CDR3 sequence is CASSYSSDYEQYF. In DNA form, the CDR3 reads TGTGCCAGCAGTTACTCTAGTGATTACGAGCAGTACTTC.

The chain is built from TRBV5-4 and TRBJ1-2, with TRBD1 matching 7 bases. The CDR3 contains 12 residues. V lost 2 bases and J lost 7; bases outside the gene matches: 2. Germline CDR1 SGHNT, CDR2 YYREEE (reference sequence). The chain's CDR3 is CASSFHRGGYTF. The CDR3 region has the DNA TGTGCCAGCAGCTTCCACAGGGGTGGCTACACCTTC.

This clonotype showed up many times. The chain recombines TRBV12-3 or TRBV12-4 with TRBJ2-5; tentative D call: TRBD1 (5 bases). The V gene lost 6 bases and the J gene lost 4 bases, with 18 bases spanning the gap. The CDR3 length is 15 residues. The CDR3 sequence: CASSPDTARRETQYF. In DNA form, the CDR3 reads TGTGCCAGCAGCCCGGACACAGCTCGACGAGAGACCCAGTACTTC.

The genes are TRBV20-1 and TRBJ2-7; TRBD2 might be the D (6 bases). The ends were cut back, 4 bases at V and 2 bases at J, with 12 bases in the middle. The germline CDR1 and CDR2 sequences are DFQATT and SNEGSKA (reference sequence). The CDR3 contains 13 residues. The CDR3 DNA is TGCAGTGCTACAGGGAGGTACCCCTACGAGCAGTACTTC. It specifies CSATGRYPYEQYF.

This clonotype has a count of ten or more. The chain couples TRBV10-2 to TRBJ1-1; TRBD1 might be the D (6 bases). CDR1 is WSHSY, CDR2 SAAADI, per germline. CDR3 length: 14 amino acids. With 6 bases removed from V and 5 bases from J, the gap between germline ends came to 16 bases. The chain's CDR3 is CASRVDSPGTEAFF. CDR3 in DNA: TGCGCCAGCAGGGTGGACAGCCCGGGGACTGAAGCTTTCTTT.